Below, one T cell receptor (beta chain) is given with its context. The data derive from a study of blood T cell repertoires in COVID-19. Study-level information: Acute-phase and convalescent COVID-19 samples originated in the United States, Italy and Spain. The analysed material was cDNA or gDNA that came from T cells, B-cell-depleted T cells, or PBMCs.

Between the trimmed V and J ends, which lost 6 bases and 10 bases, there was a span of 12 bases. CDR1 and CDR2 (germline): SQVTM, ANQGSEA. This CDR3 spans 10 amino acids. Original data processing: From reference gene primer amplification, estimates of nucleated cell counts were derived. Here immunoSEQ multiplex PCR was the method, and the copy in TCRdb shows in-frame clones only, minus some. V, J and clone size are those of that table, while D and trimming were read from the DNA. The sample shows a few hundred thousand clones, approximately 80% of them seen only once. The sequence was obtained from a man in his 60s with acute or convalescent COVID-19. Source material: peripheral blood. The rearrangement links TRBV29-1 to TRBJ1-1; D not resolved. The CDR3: CSVFQSGAFF. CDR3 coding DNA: TGCAGCGTCTTCCAATCGGGAGCTTTCTTT.